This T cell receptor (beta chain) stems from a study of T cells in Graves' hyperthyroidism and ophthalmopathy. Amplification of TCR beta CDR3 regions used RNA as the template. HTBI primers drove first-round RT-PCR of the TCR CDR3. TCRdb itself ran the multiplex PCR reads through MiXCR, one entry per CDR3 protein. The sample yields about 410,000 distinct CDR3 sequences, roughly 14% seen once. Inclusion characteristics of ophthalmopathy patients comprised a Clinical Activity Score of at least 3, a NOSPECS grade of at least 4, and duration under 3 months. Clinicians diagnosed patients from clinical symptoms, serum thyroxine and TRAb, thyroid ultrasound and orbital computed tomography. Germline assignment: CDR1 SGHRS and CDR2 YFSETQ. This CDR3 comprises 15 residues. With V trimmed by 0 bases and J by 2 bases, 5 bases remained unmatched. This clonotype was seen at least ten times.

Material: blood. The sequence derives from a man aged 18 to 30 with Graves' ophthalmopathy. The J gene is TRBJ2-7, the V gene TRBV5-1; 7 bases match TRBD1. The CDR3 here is CASSLGQGYPYEQYF. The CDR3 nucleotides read TGCGCCAGCAGCTTGGGACAGGGCTACCCCTACGAGCAGTACTTC.